The TCR beta chain described here comes from a study of OX40 agonist ivuxolimab in advanced cancers. Overall study findings and caveats: Within 6 weeks, CD4+ and CD8+ blood T cells expanded clonally at 0.1 to 3.0 mg/kg.

This clone was observed a handful of times. The antigen is undetermined. V lost 6 bases and J lost 3, with 8 bases in between. Germline CDR1 MDHEN, CDR2 SYDVKM. The CDR3 sequence is 12 residues long. Only in-frame clones appear in the TCRdb table, and some are missing; sequencing was by immunoSEQ multiplex PCR. The repertoire includes about 61,000 clones, 80% to 90% of them detected once, and around 0.5% sits in the top ten. The specimen comprised CD4+ or CD8+ T cells sorted from blood, sampled in a trial of the OX40 agonist ivuxolimab. The V gene is TRBV28, the J gene TRBJ1-2; D not resolved. The sequence derives from an adult with an advanced solid tumor such as melanoma, head and neck, liver or kidney cancer. CDR3 sequence: CASSVMDYGYTF. The CDR3 DNA reads as TGTGCCAGCAGCGTCATGGACTATGGCTACACCTTC.